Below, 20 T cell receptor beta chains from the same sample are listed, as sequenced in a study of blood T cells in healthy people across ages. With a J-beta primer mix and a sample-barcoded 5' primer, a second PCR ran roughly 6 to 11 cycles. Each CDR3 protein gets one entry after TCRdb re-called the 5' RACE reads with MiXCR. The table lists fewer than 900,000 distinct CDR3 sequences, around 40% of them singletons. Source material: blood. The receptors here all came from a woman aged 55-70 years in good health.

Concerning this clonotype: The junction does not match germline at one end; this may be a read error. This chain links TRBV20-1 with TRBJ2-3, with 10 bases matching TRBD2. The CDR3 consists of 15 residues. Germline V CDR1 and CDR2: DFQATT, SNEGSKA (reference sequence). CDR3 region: CGASRTSGSTDTQYF. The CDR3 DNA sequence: TGCGGTGCTTCCCGGACTAGCGGTAGCACAGATACGCAGTATTTT.

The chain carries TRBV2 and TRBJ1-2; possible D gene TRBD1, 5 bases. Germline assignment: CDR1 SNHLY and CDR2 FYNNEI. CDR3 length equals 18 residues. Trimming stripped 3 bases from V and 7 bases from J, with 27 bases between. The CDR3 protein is CASSDFLVVGDPGGGYTF. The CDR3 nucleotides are TGTGCCAGCAGTGATTTTCTTGTTGTCGGGGACCCGGGCGGTGGCTACACCTTC.

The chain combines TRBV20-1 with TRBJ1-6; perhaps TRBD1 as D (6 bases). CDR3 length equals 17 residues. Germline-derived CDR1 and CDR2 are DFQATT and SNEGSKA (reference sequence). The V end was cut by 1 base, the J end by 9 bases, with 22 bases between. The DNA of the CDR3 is TGCAGTGCTAGAGTGATCAGGGGACCCTCTTTGGGTTCACCCCTCCACTTT. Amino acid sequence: CSARVIRGPSLGSPLHF.

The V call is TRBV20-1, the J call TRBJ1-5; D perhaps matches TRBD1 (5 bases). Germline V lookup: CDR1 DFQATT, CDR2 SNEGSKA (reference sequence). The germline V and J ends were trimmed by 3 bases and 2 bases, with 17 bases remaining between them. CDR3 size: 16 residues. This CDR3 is CSASVGRKGGNQPQHF. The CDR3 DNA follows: TGCAGTGCTAGTGTGGGTCGGAAAGGGGGCAATCAGCCCCAGCATTTT.

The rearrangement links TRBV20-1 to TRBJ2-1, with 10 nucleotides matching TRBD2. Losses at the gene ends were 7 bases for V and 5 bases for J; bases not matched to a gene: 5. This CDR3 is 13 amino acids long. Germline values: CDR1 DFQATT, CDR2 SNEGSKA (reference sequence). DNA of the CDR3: TGCAGTGACGGACTAGCGGACCACAATGAGCAGTTCTTC. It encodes CSDGLADHNEQFF.

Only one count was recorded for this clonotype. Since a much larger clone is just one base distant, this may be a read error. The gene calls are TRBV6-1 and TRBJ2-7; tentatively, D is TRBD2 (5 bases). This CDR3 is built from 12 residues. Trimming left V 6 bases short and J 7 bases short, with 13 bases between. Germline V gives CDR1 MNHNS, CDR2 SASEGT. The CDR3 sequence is CASRLGESEQYF. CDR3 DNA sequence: TGTGCCAGCAGACTAGGAGAGTCTGAGCAGTACTTC.

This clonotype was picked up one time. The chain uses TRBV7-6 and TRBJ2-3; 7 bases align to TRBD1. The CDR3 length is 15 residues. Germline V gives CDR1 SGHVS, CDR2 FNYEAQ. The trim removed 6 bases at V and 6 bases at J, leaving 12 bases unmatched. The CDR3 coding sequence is TGTGCCAGCAGTCCCACCGGGACAGCCCTCGATACGCAGTATTTT. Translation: CASSPTGTALDTQYF.

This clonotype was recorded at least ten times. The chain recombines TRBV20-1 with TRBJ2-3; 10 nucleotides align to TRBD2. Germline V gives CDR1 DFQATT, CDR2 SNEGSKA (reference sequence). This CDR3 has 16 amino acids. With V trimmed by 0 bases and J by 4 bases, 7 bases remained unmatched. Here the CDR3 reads CSARDPASGGADTQYF. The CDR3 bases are TGCAGTGCTAGAGATCCGGCTAGCGGGGGAGCAGATACGCAGTATTTT.

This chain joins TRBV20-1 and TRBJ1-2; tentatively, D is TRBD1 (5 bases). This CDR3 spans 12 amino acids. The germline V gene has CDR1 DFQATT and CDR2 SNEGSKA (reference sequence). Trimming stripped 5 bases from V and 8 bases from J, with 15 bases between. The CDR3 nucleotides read TGCAGTGCTCTAACGGTCAGGGTCGGCTACACCTTC. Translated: CSALTVRVGYTF.

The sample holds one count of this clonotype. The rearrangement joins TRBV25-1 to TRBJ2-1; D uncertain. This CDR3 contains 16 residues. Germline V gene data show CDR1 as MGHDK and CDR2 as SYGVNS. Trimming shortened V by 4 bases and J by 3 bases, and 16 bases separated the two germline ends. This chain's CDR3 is CASSGVDNLNYNEQFF. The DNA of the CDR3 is TGTGCCAGCAGTGGCGTAGATAACCTAAACTACAATGAGCAGTTCTTC.

The DNA for the CDR3 is TGCGCCAGCAGCCAAGCTGGGTCGGGGGGGGCCACAGATACGCAGTATTTT. It translates to CASSQAGSGGATDTQYF. The J gene is TRBJ2-3, the V gene TRBV4-3; TRBD2 agrees at 8 bases. This CDR3 contains 17 residues. The V and J ends lost 1 base and 2 bases, in that order; junction bases with no gene match: 8. From germline, CDR1 is LGHNA and CDR2 YSLEER.

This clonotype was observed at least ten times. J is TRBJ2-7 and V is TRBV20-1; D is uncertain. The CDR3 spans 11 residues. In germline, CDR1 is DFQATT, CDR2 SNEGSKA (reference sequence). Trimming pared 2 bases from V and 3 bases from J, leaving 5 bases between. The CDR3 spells CSARPDYEQYF. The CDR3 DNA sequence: TGCAGTGCTAGACCAGACTACGAGCAGTACTTC.

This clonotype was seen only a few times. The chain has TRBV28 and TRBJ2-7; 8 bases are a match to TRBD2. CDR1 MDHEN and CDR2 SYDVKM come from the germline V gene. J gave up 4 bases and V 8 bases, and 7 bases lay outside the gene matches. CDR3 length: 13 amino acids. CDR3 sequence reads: CASGGTSKYEQYF. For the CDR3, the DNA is TGTGCCAGCGGCGGGACTAGTAAGTACGAGCAGTACTTC.

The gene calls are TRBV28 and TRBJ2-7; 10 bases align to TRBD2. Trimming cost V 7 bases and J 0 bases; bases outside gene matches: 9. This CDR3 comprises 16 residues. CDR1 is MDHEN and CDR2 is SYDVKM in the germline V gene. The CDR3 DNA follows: TGTGCCAGCACTAGCGGGGGCGTCATGAGCTCCTACGAGCAGTACTTC. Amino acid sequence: CASTSGGVMSSYEQYF.

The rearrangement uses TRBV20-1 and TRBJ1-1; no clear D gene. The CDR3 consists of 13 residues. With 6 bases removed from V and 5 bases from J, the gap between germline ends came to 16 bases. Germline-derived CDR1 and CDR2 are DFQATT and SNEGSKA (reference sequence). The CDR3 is CSAPGMGITEAFF. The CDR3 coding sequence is TGCAGTGCCCCCGGAATGGGAATAACTGAAGCTTTCTTT.

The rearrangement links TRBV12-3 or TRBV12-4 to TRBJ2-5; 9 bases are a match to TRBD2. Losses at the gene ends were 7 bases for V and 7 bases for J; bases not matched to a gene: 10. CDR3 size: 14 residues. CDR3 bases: TGTGCCAGCACCCTCGGCGGGGGGGGAATGACCCAGTACTTC. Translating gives CASTLGGGGMTQYF.

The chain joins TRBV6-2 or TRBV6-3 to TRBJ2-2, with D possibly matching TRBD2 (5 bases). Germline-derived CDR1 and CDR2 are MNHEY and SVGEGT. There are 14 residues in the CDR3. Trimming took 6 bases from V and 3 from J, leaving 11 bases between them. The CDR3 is CASRGEGYTGELFF. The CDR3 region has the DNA TGTGCCAGCAGGGGTGAGGGTTACACCGGGGAGCTGTTTTTT.

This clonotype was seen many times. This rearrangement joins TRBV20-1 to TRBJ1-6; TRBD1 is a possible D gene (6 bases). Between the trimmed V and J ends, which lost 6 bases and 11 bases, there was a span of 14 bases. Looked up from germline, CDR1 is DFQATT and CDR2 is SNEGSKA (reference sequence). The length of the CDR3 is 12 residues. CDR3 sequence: CSAGGTTAPLHF. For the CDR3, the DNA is TGCAGTGCGGGAGGGACAACGGCACCCCTCCACTTT.

CDR3 amino acids: CASSTVGAGETQYF. The CDR3, as DNA: TGTGCCAGCAGTACCGTCGGGGCCGGGGAGACCCAGTACTTC. The chain uses TRBV12-3 or TRBV12-4 and TRBJ2-7; either TRBD1 or TRBD2 may supply D (5 bases each). The better agreement between TRBJ2-5 and the DNA end casts doubt on the J call. The CDR3 covers 14 residues.

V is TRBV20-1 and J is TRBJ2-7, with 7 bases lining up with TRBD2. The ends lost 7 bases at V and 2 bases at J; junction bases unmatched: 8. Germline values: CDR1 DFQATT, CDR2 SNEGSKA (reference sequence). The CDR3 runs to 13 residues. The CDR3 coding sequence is TGCAGTGTCCGAAGCGGGGTAGCCTACGAGCAGTACTTC. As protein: CSVRSGVAYEQYF.